The source of this TCR beta chain is a study of cytomegalovirus exposure and HLA in healthy donors. Study outcomes and limitations: Three CMV-associated chains were confirmed in vitro to be specific for CMV antigens. A few V segments could not be told apart, such as TRBV6-2 and TRBV6-3, and were left out. The classifier was said to identify cytomegalovirus status with high specificity and sensitivity.

The PCR employed 60 Vbeta primers together with 13 Jbeta primers. Sequenced by immunoSEQ multiplex PCR; TCRdb stores in-frame clones only, minus some. The sample contains 100,000 to 150,000 clones, approximately 84% of which appear only once. V lost 3 bases, J lost 0 bases, and 5 bases lay in between. The CDR3 is 13 residues long. Looked up from germline, CDR1 is MNHEY and CDR2 is SMNVEV (reference sequence). There are a few counts of this clone. Its matching antigen is unknown. This chain uses TRBV27 with TRBJ1-1; D not certain. The receptor was isolated from a woman aged 40 to 49 in good health and CMV-seronegative. The sequencing input was PBMCs. The CDR3 DNA follows: TGTGCCAGCAGTTTTAGCATGAACACTGAAGCTTTCTTT. It is translated as CASSFSMNTEAFF.